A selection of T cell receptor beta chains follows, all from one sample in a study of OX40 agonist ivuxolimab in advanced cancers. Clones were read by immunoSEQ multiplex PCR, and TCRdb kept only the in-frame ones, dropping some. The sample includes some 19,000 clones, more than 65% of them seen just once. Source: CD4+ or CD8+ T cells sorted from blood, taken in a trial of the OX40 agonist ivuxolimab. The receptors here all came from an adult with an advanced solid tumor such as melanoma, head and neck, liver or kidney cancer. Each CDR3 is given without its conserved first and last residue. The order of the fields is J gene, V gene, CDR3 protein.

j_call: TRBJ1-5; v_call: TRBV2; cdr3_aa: ASSEGEIHQPQH
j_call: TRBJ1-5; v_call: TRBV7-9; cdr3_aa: ASSSYSGTGNQPQH
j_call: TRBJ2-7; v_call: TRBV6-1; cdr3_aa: ASSRELPYEQY
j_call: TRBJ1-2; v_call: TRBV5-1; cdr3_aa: ASSSTGQERGYT
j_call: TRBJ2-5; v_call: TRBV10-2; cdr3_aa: ASSRTSGRGAETQY
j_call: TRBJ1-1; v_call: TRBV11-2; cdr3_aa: ASSLGLVANTEAF
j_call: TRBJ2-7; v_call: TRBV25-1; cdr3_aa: ASQGTSGKYEQY
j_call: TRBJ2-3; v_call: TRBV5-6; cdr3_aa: ASRSGEEGSTDTQY
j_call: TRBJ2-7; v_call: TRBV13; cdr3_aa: ASSSRRNSYEQY
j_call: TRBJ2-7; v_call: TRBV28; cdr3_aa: ASSLLRYSPYYEQY
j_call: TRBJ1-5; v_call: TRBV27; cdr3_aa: ASSLSNTGGYQPQH
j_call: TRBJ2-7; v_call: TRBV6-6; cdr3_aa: ASSYDREYEQY
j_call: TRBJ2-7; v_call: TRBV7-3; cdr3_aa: ASSRQGTNYEQY
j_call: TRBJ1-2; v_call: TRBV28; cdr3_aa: ASSVPGQGNYGYT
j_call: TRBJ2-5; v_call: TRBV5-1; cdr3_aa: ASSLQGDGETQY
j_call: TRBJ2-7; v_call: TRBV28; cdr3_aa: ASSLYRQGKYEQY
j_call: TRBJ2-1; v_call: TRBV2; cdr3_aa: ASSESLAGEQF
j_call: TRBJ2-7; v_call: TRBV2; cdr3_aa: ASGRGGTSAIEQY
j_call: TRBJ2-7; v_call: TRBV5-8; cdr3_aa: ASRTGNIGYEQY
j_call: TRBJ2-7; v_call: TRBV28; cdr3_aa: ASSFALRVDSYEQY
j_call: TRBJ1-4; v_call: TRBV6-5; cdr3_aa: ASRSGQGGVGKLF
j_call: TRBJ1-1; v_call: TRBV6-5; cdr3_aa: ASSSRGNTEAF
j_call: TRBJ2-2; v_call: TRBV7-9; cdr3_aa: ASSPGQGETGELF
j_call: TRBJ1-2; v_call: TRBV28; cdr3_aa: ASSLGSMDYT
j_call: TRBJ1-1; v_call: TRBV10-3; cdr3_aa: AISGSGRLSRTEAF
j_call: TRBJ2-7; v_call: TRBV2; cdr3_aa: ASSAERGPSYEQY
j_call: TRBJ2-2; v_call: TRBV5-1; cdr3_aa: ASSLTVSGGELF
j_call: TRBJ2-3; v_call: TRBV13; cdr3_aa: ASSLVAFTDTQY
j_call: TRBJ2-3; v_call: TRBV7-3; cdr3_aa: ASSLGTVADTQY
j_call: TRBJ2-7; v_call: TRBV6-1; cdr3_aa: ASDIFGTGFYEQY
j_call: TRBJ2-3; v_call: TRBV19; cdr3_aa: ASSKYTDTQY
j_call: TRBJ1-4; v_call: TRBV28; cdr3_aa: ASRGTPSNEKLF
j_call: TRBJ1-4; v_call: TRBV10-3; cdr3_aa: AISASGSGEKLF
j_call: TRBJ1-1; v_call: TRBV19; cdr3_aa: ASSPGTGGLSTEAF
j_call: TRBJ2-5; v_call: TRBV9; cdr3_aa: ASTRGRSPQETQY
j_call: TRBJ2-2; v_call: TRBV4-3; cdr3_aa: ASSQTLGRQVSNTGELF
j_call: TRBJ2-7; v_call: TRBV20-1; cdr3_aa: SARDRGEQY
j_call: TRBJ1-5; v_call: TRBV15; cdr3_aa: ATSRDPGGNQPQH
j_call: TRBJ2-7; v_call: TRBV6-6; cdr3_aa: ASQGQAYEQY
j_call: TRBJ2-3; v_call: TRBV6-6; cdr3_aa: ASSDAGPRPTDTQY
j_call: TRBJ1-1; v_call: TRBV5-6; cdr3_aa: ASRPYDREGTEAF
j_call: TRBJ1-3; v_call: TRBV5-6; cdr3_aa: ASSLGQPGNTIY
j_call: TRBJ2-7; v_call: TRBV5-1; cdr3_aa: ASSSTTRLNTYYEQY
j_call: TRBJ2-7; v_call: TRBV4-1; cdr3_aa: ASSQEGPPAGTFYEQY
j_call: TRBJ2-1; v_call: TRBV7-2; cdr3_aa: ASSLQGDNEQF
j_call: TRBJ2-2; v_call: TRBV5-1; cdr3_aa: ASSLDGLAGTTGELF
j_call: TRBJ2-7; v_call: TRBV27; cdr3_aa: ASSTGTEINEQY
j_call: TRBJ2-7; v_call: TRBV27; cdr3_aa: ASSSPRGGEPSYEQY
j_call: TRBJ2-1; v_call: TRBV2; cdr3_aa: ASSDLDRVYEQF
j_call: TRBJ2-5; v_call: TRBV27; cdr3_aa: ASSLRTSGRGETQY
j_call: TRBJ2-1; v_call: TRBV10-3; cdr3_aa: AISESGDGGRMVQF
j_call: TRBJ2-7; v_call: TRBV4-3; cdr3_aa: ASSQGGPGEQY
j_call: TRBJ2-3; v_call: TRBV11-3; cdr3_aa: ASSLGDPSTDTQY
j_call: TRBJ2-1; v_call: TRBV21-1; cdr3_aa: ASSPTQNEQF
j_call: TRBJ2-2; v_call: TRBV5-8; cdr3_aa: ASSLLAGVSGELF
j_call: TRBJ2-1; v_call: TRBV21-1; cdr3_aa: ASSLRPGSGAYNEQF
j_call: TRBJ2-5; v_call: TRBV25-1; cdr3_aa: ASSPLAGVRETQY
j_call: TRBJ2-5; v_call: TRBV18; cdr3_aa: ASSPPRTSGSKQETQY